This passage covers 9 T cell receptor beta chains from one sample sequenced in a study of blood T cell repertoires in COVID-19. Libraries were prepared by immunoSEQ multiplex PCR; TCRdb keeps only in-frame clonotypes and omits some of them. The sample lists roughly 69,000 clones, about 80% seen once, with 12% in the top ten. Material: peripheral blood. Every receptor here comes from a human donor in a cohort sampled during active COVID-19.

This clone was seen a single time. The chain joins TRBV2 to TRBJ2-3; 12 bases are a match to TRBD2. The germline CDR1 and CDR2 sequences are SNHLY and FYNNEI. CDR3 length: 16 amino acids. Trimming cost V 7 bases and J 2 bases; bases outside gene matches: 7. The CDR3 reads CASNLGLAGTTDTQYF. The CDR3 nucleotides read TGTGCCAGCAATCTCGGACTAGCGGGGACCACAGATACGCAGTATTTT.

This chain connects TRBV4-1 to TRBJ1-3; a possible D gene is TRBD1 (5 bases). Looked up from germline, CDR1 is MGHRA and CDR2 is YSYEKL. The V end lost 4 bases, the J end lost 2 bases, and 9 bases lay between the germline ends. The CDR3 length is 14 residues. CDR3 DNA: TGCGCCAGCAGCCTCGGGACTGCTGGAAACACCATATATTTT. The encoded protein is CASSLGTAGNTIYF.

This chain joins TRBV28 and TRBJ2-7; weak D call: TRBD1 (6 bases). V was pared by 2 bases and J by 6 bases, with 14 bases between. Looked up from germline, CDR1 is MDHEN and CDR2 is SYDVKM. The CDR3 spans 14 residues. The CDR3 loop reads CASSLVGGSIEQYF. CDR3 DNA: TGTGCCAGCAGTTTAGTTGGGGGCTCGATCGAGCAGTACTTC.

This CDR3 is CASSAKQGRTEAFF. CDR3 coding DNA: TGTGCCAGCAGCGCGAAACAGGGACGCACTGAAGCTTTCTTT. The chain carries TRBV9 and TRBJ1-1; D may be TRBD1 (6 bases). Trimming left V 3 bases short and J 4 bases short, with 13 bases between. The CDR3 covers 14 residues. Germline V CDR1 and CDR2: SGDLS, YYNGEE.

The genes are TRBV5-1 and TRBJ2-1; 9 bases fit TRBD1. CDR1 and CDR2 (germline): SGHRS, YFSETQ. The length of the CDR3 is 16 residues. Losses at the gene ends were 0 bases for V and 3 bases for J; bases not matched to a gene: 4. In DNA, the CDR3 is TGCGCCAGCAGCTTGGCCGGGACAGGGAACTACAATGAGCAGTTCTTC. This gives the protein CASSLAGTGNYNEQFF.

This clone has a handful of counts. CDR3 sequence (DNA): TGTGCCAGCAGCCTAAACGACAGGGGGAATTCACCCCTCCACTTT. Its protein is CASSLNDRGNSPLHF. V is TRBV7-9 and J is TRBJ1-6; 9 positions match TRBD1. The V and J ends lost 5 bases and 7 bases, in that order; junction bases with no gene match: 6. The CDR3 totals 15 residues. Germline CDR1 and CDR2: SEHNR and FQNEAQ (reference sequence). Full variable domain (missing parts from reference TRBV7-9 and TRBJ1-6): DTGVSQNPRHKITKRGQNVTFRCDPISEHNRLYWYRQTLGQGPEFLTYFQNEAQLEKSRLLSDRFSAERPKGSFSTLEIQRTEQGDSAMYLCASSLNDRGNSPLHFGNGTRLTVT.

This clone was detected only once. The genes are TRBV30 and TRBJ1-5; D unclear. V lost 3 bases and J lost 4, with 19 bases in between. This CDR3 has 16 residues. The V gene's germline CDR1 is GTSNPN and CDR2 SVGIG (reference sequence). CDR3 nucleotide sequence: TGTGCCTGGAGCCCTACCTCAGCGAGTATGAATCAGCCCCAGCATTTT. Its translation is CAWSPTSASMNQPQHF.

V gene TRBV7-9 combines with J gene TRBJ2-1; maybe TRBD1 (5 bases). Trimming stripped 2 bases from V and 8 bases from J, with 16 bases between. The CDR3 has 15 residues. Germline V CDR1 and CDR2: SEHNR, FQNEAQ (reference sequence). The CDR3 region is CASSLPKTDSDEQFF. The DNA for the CDR3 is TGTGCCAGCAGCTTACCGAAGACAGATTCAGATGAGCAGTTCTTC.

The CDR3 is CASSLRTSGVSSYEQYF. The CDR3 coding sequence is TGCGCCAGCAGCTTGCGGACTAGCGGGGTTAGCTCCTACGAGCAGTACTTC. This sequence joins TRBV5-1 and TRBJ2-7; TRBD2 matches 12 bases. Germline lookup yields CDR1 SGHRS and CDR2 YFSETQ. This CDR3 contains 17 residues. Trimming at V came to 1 base and at J to 0 bases, leaving 5 bases not matched to a gene.